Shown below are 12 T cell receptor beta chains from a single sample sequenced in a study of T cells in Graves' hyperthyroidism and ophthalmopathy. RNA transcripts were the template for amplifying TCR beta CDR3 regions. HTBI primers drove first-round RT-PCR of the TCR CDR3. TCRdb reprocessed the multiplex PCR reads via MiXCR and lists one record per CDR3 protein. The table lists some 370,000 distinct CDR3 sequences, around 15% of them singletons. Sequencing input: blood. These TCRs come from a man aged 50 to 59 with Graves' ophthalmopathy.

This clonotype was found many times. The CDR3 loop is CASSEVPQGGNGYTF. CDR3 sequence (DNA): TGTGCCAGCAGTGAAGTCCCCCAGGGCGGTAATGGCTACACCTTC. V usage is TRBV6-1 and J usage is TRBJ1-2; TRBD1 might be the D (5 bases). The CDR3 covers 15 residues. CDR1 is MNHNS, CDR2 SASEGT, per germline. With 1 base removed from V and 6 bases from J, the gap between germline ends came to 15 bases.

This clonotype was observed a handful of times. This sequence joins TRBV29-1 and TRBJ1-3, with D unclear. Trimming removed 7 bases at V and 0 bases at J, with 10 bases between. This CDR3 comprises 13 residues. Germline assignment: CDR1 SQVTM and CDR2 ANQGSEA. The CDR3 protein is CSARESSGNTIYF. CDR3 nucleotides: TGCAGCGCCCGGGAGAGCTCTGGAAACACCATATATTTT. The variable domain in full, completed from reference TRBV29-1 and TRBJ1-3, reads SAVISQKPSRDICQRGTSLTIQCQVDSQVTMMFWYRQQPGQSLTLIATANQGSEATYESGFVIDKFPISRPNLTFSTLTVSNMSPEDSSIYLCSARESSGNTIYFGEGSWLTVV.

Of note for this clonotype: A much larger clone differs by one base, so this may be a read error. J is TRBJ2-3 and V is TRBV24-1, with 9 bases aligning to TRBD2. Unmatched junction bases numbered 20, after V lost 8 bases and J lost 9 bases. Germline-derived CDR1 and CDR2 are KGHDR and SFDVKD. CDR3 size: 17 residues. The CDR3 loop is CATTSADLAGVMGTQYF. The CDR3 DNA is TGTGCCACCACGAGCGCGGATTTAGCGGGAGTCATGGGGACGCAGTATTTT.

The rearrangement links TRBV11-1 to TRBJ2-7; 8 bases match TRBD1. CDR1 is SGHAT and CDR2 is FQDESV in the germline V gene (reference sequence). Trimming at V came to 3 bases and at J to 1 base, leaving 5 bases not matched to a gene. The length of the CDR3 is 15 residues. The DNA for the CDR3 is TGTGCCAGCAGCTTTGCAGGGGGCGAATCCTACGAGCAGTACTTC. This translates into CASSFAGGESYEQYF. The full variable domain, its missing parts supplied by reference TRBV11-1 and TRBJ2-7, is EAEVAQSPRYKITEKSQAVAFWCDPISGHATLYWYRQILGQGPELLVQFQDESVVDDSQLPKDRFSAERLKGVDSTLKIQPAELGDSAMYLCASSFAGGESYEQYFGPGTRLTVT.

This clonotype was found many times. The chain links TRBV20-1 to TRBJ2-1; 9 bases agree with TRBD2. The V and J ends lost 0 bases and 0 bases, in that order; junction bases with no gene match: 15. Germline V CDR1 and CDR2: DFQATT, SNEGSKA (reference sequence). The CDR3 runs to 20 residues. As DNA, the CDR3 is TGCAGTGCTAGAGATCAGGCTAGCGGGGCAGGTCGCTACTCCTACAATGAGCAGTTCTTC. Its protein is CSARDQASGAGRYSYNEQFF.

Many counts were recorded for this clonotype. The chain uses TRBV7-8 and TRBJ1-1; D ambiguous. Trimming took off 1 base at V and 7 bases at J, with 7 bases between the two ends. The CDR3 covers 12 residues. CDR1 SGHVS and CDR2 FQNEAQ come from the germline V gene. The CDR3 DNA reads TGTGCCAGCAGCTTAGTTTCAGGTGAAGCTTTCTTT. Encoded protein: CASSLVSGEAFF.

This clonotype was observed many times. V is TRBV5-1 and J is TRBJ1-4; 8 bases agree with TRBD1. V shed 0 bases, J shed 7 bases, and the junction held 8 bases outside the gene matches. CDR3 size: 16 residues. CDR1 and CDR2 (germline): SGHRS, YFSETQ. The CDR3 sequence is CASSLAQQGAVEKLFF. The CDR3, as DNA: TGCGCCAGCAGCTTGGCCCAGCAGGGGGCAGTTGAAAAACTGTTTTTT.

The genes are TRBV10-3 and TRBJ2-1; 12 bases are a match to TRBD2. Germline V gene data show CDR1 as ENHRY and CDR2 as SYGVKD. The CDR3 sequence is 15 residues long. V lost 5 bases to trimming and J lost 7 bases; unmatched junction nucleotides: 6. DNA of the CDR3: TGTGCCATCAGTTGGACTAGCGGGACCGGGAATGAGCAGTTCTTC. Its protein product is CAISWTSGTGNEQFF.

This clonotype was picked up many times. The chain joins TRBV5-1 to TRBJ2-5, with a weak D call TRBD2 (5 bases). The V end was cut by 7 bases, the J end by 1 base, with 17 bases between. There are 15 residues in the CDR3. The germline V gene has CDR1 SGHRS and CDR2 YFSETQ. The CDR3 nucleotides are TGCGCCAGCCGTGGTGGTTTAGGAGGCCAAGAGACCCAGTACTTC. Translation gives CASRGGLGGQETQYF.

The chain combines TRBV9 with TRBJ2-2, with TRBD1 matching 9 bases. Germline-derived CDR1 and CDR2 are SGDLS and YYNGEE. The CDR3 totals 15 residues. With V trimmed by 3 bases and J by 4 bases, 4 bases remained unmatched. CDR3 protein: CASSAGQGFTGELFF. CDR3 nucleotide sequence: TGTGCCAGCAGCGCCGGACAGGGGTTCACCGGGGAGCTGTTTTTT. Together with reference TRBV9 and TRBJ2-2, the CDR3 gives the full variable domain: DSGVTQTPKHLITATGQRVTLRCSPRSGDLSVYWYQQSLDQGLQFLIQYYNGEERAKGNILERFSAQQFPDLHSELNLSSLELGDSALYFCASSAGQGFTGELFFGEGSRLTVL.

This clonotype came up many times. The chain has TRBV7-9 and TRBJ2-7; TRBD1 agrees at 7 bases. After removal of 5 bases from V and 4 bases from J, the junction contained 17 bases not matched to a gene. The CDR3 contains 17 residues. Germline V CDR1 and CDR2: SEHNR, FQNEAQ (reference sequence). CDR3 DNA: TGTGCCAGCAGCCCACGAGGTGACAGGGTCGAAAGGTACGAGCAGTACTTC. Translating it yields CASSPRGDRVERYEQYF.

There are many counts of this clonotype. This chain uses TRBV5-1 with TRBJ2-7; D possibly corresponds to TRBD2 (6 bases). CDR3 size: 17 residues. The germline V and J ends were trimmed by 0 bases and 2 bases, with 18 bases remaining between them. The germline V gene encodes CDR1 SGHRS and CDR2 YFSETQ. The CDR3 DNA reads TGCGCCAGCAGCTTGGCGTGGGGCTACGGGAGCCCCTACGAGCAGTACTTC. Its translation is CASSLAWGYGSPYEQYF.